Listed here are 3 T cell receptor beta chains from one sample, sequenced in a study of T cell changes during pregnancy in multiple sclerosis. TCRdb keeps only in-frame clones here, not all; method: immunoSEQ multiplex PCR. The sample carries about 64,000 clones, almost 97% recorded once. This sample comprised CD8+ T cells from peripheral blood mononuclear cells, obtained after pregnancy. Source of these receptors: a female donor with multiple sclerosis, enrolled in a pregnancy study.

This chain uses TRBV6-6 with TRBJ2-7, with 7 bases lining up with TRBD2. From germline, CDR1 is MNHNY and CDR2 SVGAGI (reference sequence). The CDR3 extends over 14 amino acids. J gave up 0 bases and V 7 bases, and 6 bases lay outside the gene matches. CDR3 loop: CASTSSGNSYEQYF. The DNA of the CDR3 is TGTGCCAGCACCTCAAGCGGGAACTCCTACGAGCAGTACTTC.

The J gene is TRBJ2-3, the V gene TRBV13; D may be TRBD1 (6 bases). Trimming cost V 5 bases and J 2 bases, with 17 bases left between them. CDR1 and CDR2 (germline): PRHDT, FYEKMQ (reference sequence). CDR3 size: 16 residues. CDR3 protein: CASSLGTTPPTDTQYF. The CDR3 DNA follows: TGTGCCAGCAGCCTCGGGACAACACCACCCACAGATACGCAGTATTTT. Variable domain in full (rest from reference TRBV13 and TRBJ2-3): AAGVIQSPRHLIKEKRETATLKCYPIPRHDTVYWYQQGPGQDPQFLISFYEKMQSDKGSIPDRFSAQQFSDYHSELNMSSLELGDSALYFCASSLGTTPPTDTQYFGPGTRLTVL.

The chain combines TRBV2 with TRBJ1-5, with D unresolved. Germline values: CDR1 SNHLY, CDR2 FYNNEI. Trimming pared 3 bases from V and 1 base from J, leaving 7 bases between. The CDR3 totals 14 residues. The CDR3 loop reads CASSDWQSNQPQHF. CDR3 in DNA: TGTGCCAGCAGTGATTGGCAAAGCAATCAGCCCCAGCATTTT.